This TCR beta chain emerged from a study of T cell responses to AZD1222 COVID-19 vaccine. Repertoires were generated with immunoSEQ multiplex PCR, while TCRdb's copy carries only in-frame clones and drops some. The table has about 180,000 clones, roughly nine tenths seen once; the top ten hold 1.5% to 2%. Concerning this clone itself: Its antigen is currently unknown.

Germline V gives CDR1 SGHVS, CDR2 FNYEAQ. Unmatched junction bases numbered 4, after V lost 0 bases and J lost 1 base. The CDR3 extends over 16 amino acids. Broader study findings: Only a handful of AZD1222 recipients, several in all, had baseline seropositivity.

V is TRBV7-6 and J is TRBJ1-1, with 8 nucleotides matching TRBD1. The sequences come from peripheral blood, collected on day 0 of AZD1222 vaccination. The clonotype was recovered from an adult in good health. CDR3 nucleotides: TGTGCCAGCAGCTTAGCTCTAGGGACAGGGAACACTGAAGCTTTCTTT. This encodes CASSLALGTGNTEAFF.